The 6 T cell receptor beta chains given below trace back to one sample, sequenced in a study of T cell repertoires in cytomegalovirus infection. Their target antigens are unknown. TCRdb fed the reads into MiXCR, producing one record per CDR3 protein. The sample lists 95,000 to 150,000 distinct CDR3 sequences, 25% to 35% occurring once. Sequencing used CD8+ T cells from cultured PBMCs, obtained from culture after CMV antigen stimulation. The receptors come from a human donor in good health (CMV status not recorded). Some clones in this sample may be carry-over from other donors' samples.

CDR3 bases: TGTGCCAGCAGCCTAGGGGCCGGGACAGGAGCCTACGAGCAGTACTTC. It encodes CASSLGAGTGAYEQYF. V is TRBV14 and J is TRBJ2-7; TRBD1 agrees at 8 bases. The V segment lost 4 bases and the J segment 2 bases; nucleotides outside the gene matches: 10. CDR1 is SGHDN and CDR2 is FVKESK in the germline V gene. CDR3 size: 16 residues.

The chain links TRBV4-1 to TRBJ1-4, with 10 bases lining up with TRBD1. V was clipped by 4 bases and J by 8 bases; unmatched bases: 10. CDR3 length: 16 residues. Germline assignment: CDR1 MGHRA and CDR2 YSYEKL. In DNA form, the CDR3 reads TGCGCCAGCAGCCGGACAGGGGGTATACTTCGAGAAAAACTGTTTTTT. Amino acids: CASSRTGGILREKLFF.

The chain carries TRBV13 and TRBJ1-5; 8 nucleotides align to TRBD1. The CDR3 has 17 amino acids. Losses at the gene ends were 4 bases for V and 0 bases for J; bases not matched to a gene: 8. In germline, CDR1 is PRHDT, CDR2 FYEKMQ (reference sequence). The CDR3 is CASSYSGQAYSNQPQHF. The CDR3 bases are TGTGCCAGCAGCTACTCGGGACAGGCCTATAGCAATCAGCCCCAGCATTTT.

At least ten counts were recorded for this clonotype. The rearrangement uses TRBV6-2 or TRBV6-3 and TRBJ1-1; weak D call: TRBD1 (6 bases). There are 13 residues in the CDR3. From germline, CDR1 is MNHEY and CDR2 SVGEGT. Trimming stripped 5 bases from V and 4 bases from J, with 11 bases between. CDR3 sequence (DNA): TGTGCCAGCAGTCACGACAGGAGCACTGAAGCTTTCTTT. It is translated as CASSHDRSTEAFF.

The genes are TRBV6-5 and TRBJ2-5, with unresolved D. Germline V gene sequence: CDR1 MNHEY, CDR2 SVGAGI. This CDR3 comprises 15 residues. Trimming shortened V by 6 bases and J by 1 base, and 15 bases separated the two germline ends. The CDR3 coding sequence is TGTGCCAGCAGCCCCTCTTTTGCTCCCCAAGAGACCCAGTACTTC. This codes for CASSPSFAPQETQYF.

This chain joins TRBV29-1 and TRBJ2-7; no clear D. Germline lookup yields CDR1 SQVTM and CDR2 ANQGSEA. V gave up 6 bases and J gave up 2 bases, with 14 bases separating them. The CDR3 is made up of 13 amino acids. CDR3 region: CSVSGRETYEQYF. As DNA, the CDR3 is TGCAGCGTCTCGGGTAGGGAAACCTACGAGCAGTACTTC.